This T cell receptor (beta chain) originates from a study of sequential checkpoint blockade in melanoma (dated by TCRdb to about 2019). Background on the whole study: Patients were randomized 1:1 to first-line nivolumab followed by ipilimumab (arm A) or ipilimumab followed by nivolumab (arm B). Maintenance nivolumab came after each of the two trial sequences.

What the treatment or condition label conveys for this sample: randomized to nivolumab then ipilimumab (arm A) or the reverse (arm B). None of the patients in the trial had previously been given DNA-damaging chemotherapy. Thawed PBMCs were sorted on a FACS Aria II flow cytometer to isolate live CD3+CD8+ cells negative for CD19 and CD56. Samples were obtained from patients with melanoma enrolled in CheckMate 064, a randomized, open-label phase II trial of sequential checkpoint blockade. Peripheral blood mononuclear cells were collected by leukapheresis, purified with Ficoll-Paque, and frozen in human serum with about 9.6% DMSO. Immediately after sorting, the purity of the sorted blood CD3+CD8+ cells was confirmed to be >98%, and DNA was then extracted. Relative to germline, V is 2 bases shorter and J is 3 bases shorter, with 14 bases between their ends. For CDR1 and CDR2, the germline V gene (reference sequence) lists MNHEY and SMNVEV. The CDR3 goes from the cysteine to the phenylalanine over 16 residues. Here the CDR3 DNA is all that survives: 48 bases in frame from base 1.

The immunoSEQ Assay was used to immunosequence TCRbeta CDR3 regions from genomic DNA. Prior to high-throughput sequencing, genomic DNA was amplified by bias-controlled multiplex PCR. The original pipeline was this. To quantify the absolute abundance of each unique TCRbeta CDR3 region, the sequences were collapsed and filtered. Clonality was defined as 1 minus Pielou's evenness and was calculated using productive rearrangements only. A previously published method was used to identify clones whose frequencies were significantly greater in on-treatment samples than in baseline samples. The table comes from immuneACCESS by way of TCRdb, which keeps in-frame sequences with V and J called. Part of the clones is missing from these tables; in studies checked, under half for an unresolved V gene and the rest for unknown reasons. The V and J calls and the clone size are those of that table, but D and trimming were determined from the DNA. The sample records around 12,000 clones, around 67% of which are singletons. In total, the top ten clones hold roughly 15% of the sample.

Worth noting for this clone: Its binding antigen is unknown. The record has no base qualities; no much larger clone is one base away.

General study outcomes and caveats: Validation of the response-prediction model combining TCR metrics and mutation burden is needed in larger, independent patient cohorts.

The receptor was derived from a human donor with melanoma. Sequences were derived from CD8+ T cells sorted from blood (inferred from file names), sampled from a patient given nivolumab and ipilimumab in sequence. The sequence is built from TRBV27 and TRBJ2-1; the D gene is perhaps TRBD1, from 6 matching bases. CDR3 reads: CASSLSARGIYNEQFF. In nucleotide form, the sequence is TGTGCCAGCAGTTTAAGTGCTAGGGGGATCTACAATGAGCAGTTCTTC.